One and the same sample provided the 22 T cell receptor beta chains below, sequenced in a study of response to subunit inactivated influenza vaccine (dated by TCRdb to the late 2010s). Libraries were built with RT-PCR. The listed sequencing device is Illumina HiSeq 2500. TCRdb applied fastp at Q25 and MiXCR to the public reads, then kept only in-frame beta chains. Rows are unified per CDR3 protein, each entry keeping the most common DNA and genes. Here the sample has about 540,000 distinct CDR3 sequences; 20% to 25% occur a single time. The top ten clonotypes cover roughly 2.8% of the sample. The sample was also reused in another study, on T cells expressing NK-cell markers. The second paper further reports: The TCR beta cDNA libraries were made using 5'RACE template switching, a step that added both a universal primer site and unique molecular identifiers.

The sample was CD4+ T cells sorted from PBMCs, taken approximately 12 days after vaccination. The receptors shown here come from a man aged 50 to 59 who received an inactivated influenza vaccine. Donor details come from another sample of the same person, matched by shared clones.

This clonotype occurred many times. CDR3 loop: CASSLDRDSPLHF. In nucleotides, the CDR3 is TGTGCCAGCAGCTTGGACAGGGATTCACCCCTCCACTTT. The chain has TRBV7-2 and TRBJ1-6, with 8 bases lining up with TRBD1. Germline values: CDR1 SGHTA, CDR2 FQGNSA. This CDR3 has 13 residues. V lost 3 bases, J lost 8 bases, and 0 bases stayed unmatched.

There are a few counts of this clonotype. The DNA for the CDR3 is TGCGCCAGCAGCTTGGCCGGGAGCGGGGGGGCCTACGAGCAGTACTTC. Its translation is CASSLAGSGGAYEQYF. This chain links TRBV5-1 with TRBJ2-7, with 10 bases identical to TRBD2. CDR3 size: 16 residues. Germline V lookup: CDR1 SGHRS, CDR2 YFSETQ. J gave up 2 bases and V 0 bases, and 5 bases lay outside the gene matches.

This clonotype was seen a few times. The rearrangement uses TRBV10-2 and TRBJ2-7; 9 positions match TRBD1. The germline V gene has CDR1 WSHSY and CDR2 SAAADI. Trimming at V came to 2 bases and at J to 11 bases, leaving 7 bases not matched to a gene. The CDR3 totals 13 residues. CDR3 bases: TGCGCCAGCAGTGAGGGGGGGGACAGGGCAGAGTACTTC. This encodes CASSEGGDRAEYF.

CDR3 sequence reads: CSATGQSGTEAFF. CDR3 in DNA: TGCAGCGCGACAGGACAGTCAGGGACTGAAGCTTTCTTT. V is TRBV29-1 and J is TRBJ1-1; TRBD1 is a possible D gene (6 bases). The CDR3 covers 13 residues. Trimming removed 7 bases at V and 5 bases at J, with 17 bases between. Looked up from germline, CDR1 is SQVTM and CDR2 is ANQGSEA.

This clonotype was found a few times. The chain is built from TRBV21-1 and TRBJ2-5; the table's D call of TRBD1 was not tested on the DNA. TRBV21-1 is a documented pseudogene. This CDR3 has 17 residues. The CDR3 here is CASSNQGAAGFEETQYF. CDR3 DNA sequence: TGTGCCAGCAGCAATCAGGGGGCGGCCGGTTTTGAGGAGACCCAGTACTTC.

This clonotype appeared a few times. V usage is TRBV10-2 and J usage is TRBJ1-5; the D is unclear. The V and J ends lost 4 bases and 2 bases respectively, with 6 bases between them. CDR3 length equals 13 residues. The germline CDR1 and CDR2 sequences are WSHSY and SAAADI. The CDR3 here is CASSVSGNQPQHF. The CDR3 DNA is TGCGCCAGCAGTGTAAGTGGCAATCAGCCCCAGCATTTT.

There are a few counts of this clonotype. V gene TRBV3-1 combines with J gene TRBJ2-6, with 7 positions matching TRBD2. After removal of 3 bases from V and 0 bases from J, the junction contained 8 bases not matched to a gene. Germline V gene data show CDR1 as LGHDT and CDR2 as YNNKEL (reference sequence). This CDR3 is built from 18 residues. CDR3 protein: CASSQLPGGGSGANVLTF. CDR3 bases: TGTGCCAGCAGCCAGTTACCCGGCGGGGGCTCTGGGGCCAACGTCCTGACTTTC.

The V and J genes are TRBV5-1 and TRBJ2-1, with TRBD2 matching 12 bases. From germline, CDR1 is SGHRS and CDR2 YFSETQ. V shed 3 bases and J 4 bases; nucleotides not matched to a gene: 11. The CDR3 spans 18 residues. This CDR3 reads CASSSLAGGSMRYNEQFF. The CDR3 region has the DNA TGCGCCAGCAGCTCACTAGCGGGGGGTTCTATGAGATACAATGAGCAGTTCTTC.

This clonotype was counted once. The rearrangement links TRBV20-1 to TRBJ2-7; weak D call: TRBD1 (9 bases). The V gene lost 0 bases and the J gene lost 5 bases, with 20 bases spanning the gap. CDR3 length: 16 amino acids. CDR1 DFQATT and CDR2 SNEGSKA come from the germline V gene (reference sequence). In DNA form, the CDR3 reads TGCAGTGCTAGAGATCCGGGGGGGACAGGGAGGAACGAGCAGTACTTC. Amino acid sequence: CSARDPGGTGRNEQYF.

The chain has TRBV12-3 or TRBV12-4 and TRBJ1-2, with D maybe TRBD1 (6 bases). The CDR3 runs 13 residues. Deletions cut 6 bases from V and 7 bases from J, with 15 bases between. CDR3 nucleotide sequence: TGTGCCAGCAGCAGGGGAGAACAGGGTGGCTACACCTTC. Its protein product is CASSRGEQGGYTF.

The chain is built from TRBV20-1 and TRBJ1-4; 9 positions agree with TRBD1. The CDR3 is made up of 16 amino acids. V shed 5 bases and J 3 bases; nucleotides not matched to a gene: 10. Germline assignment: CDR1 DFQATT and CDR2 SNEGSKA (reference sequence). CDR3 nucleotides: TGCAGTGCTCACCGGGACAGGGTTTTATCTAATGAAAAACTGTTTTTT. The encoded protein is CSAHRDRVLSNEKLFF.

This clonotype was observed a few times. The chain couples TRBV20-1 to TRBJ2-3, with TRBD2 as a possible D gene (7 bases). V lost 6 bases, J lost 2 bases, and 15 bases lay in between. CDR1 and CDR2 (germline): DFQATT, SNEGSKA (reference sequence). The CDR3 loop spans 14 amino acids. CDR3 region: CSAPPGGPTDTQYF. The CDR3 nucleotides are TGCAGTGCCCCCCCGGGGGGCCCCACAGATACGCAGTATTTT.

This clonotype has only a few counts. CDR3 bases: TGTGCCAGCAGCTTTAGGACAGCCCTCTACGAGCAGTACTTC. Encoded protein: CASSFRTALYEQYF. The chain is built from TRBV11-2 and TRBJ2-7; possibly TRBD1 for D (6 bases). This CDR3 contains 14 residues. Deletions cut 3 bases from V and 3 bases from J, with 12 bases between. Looked up from germline, CDR1 is SGHAT and CDR2 is FQNNGV.

V usage is TRBV20-1 and J usage is TRBJ2-1; no clear D gene. V was pared by 5 bases and J by 1 base, with 12 bases between. Germline-derived CDR1 and CDR2 are DFQATT and SNEGSKA (reference sequence). The CDR3 totals 14 residues. CDR3 DNA sequence: TGCAGTGCTCCTCCGGAGTATTCCTACAATGAGCAGTTCTTC. This codes for CSAPPEYSYNEQFF.

V and J are TRBV12-3 or TRBV12-4 and TRBJ2-7; D is possibly TRBD2 (6 bases). Trimming stripped 5 bases from V and 9 bases from J, with 23 bases between. The CDR3 extends over 15 amino acids. Here the CDR3 reads CASSMTRSIRHWQYF. In DNA, the CDR3 is TGTGCCAGCAGTATGACTAGAAGTATTCGACATTGGCAGTACTTC.

This chain links TRBV14 with TRBJ1-6; 9 bases fit TRBD1. Trimming cost V 3 bases and J 8 bases; bases outside gene matches: 5. Germline CDR1 reads SGHDN; CDR2 reads FVKESK. CDR3 length: 15 amino acids. The DNA for the CDR3 is TGTGCCAGCAGCCAGCCGACAGGGGGGTATTCACCCCTCCACTTT. It codes for CASSQPTGGYSPLHF.

There are a few counts of this clonotype. This chain connects TRBV9 to TRBJ2-1; 8 nucleotides agree with TRBD2. CDR1 SGDLS and CDR2 YYNGEE come from the germline V gene. V gave up 3 bases and J gave up 7 bases; unmatched junction bases: 9. The CDR3 runs 15 residues. Written as DNA, the CDR3 is TGTGCCAGCAGCGCATTAGCGGGGAGGATAAATGAGCAGTTCTTC. Its translation: CASSALAGRINEQFF.

This clonotype was counted many times. The genes are TRBV6-1 and TRBJ1-1, with 8 bases that match TRBD1. The CDR3 is made up of 16 amino acids. The V gene end was trimmed by 10 bases and the J gene end by 0 bases; junction bases not matched to a gene: 13. CDR1 MNHNS and CDR2 SASEGT come from the germline V gene. CDR3 protein: CATLSLGQGLNTEAFF. CDR3 nucleotide sequence: TGTGCCACCCTGAGCCTTGGACAGGGCTTGAACACTGAAGCTTTCTTT.

In its sample, this clonotype was seen a few times. This chain links TRBV3-1 with TRBJ2-4; no reliable D call. CDR1 and CDR2 from the germline V gene are LGHDT and YNNKEL (reference sequence). With 1 base removed from V and 1 base from J, the gap between germline ends came to 5 bases. The CDR3 consists of 14 residues. The CDR3 protein is CASSQVMAKNIQYF. The CDR3 DNA reads as TGTGCCAGCAGCCAAGTAATGGCCAAAAACATTCAGTACTTC.

V gene TRBV12-3 or TRBV12-4 combines with J gene TRBJ2-7; 13 nucleotides match TRBD2. With 5 bases clipped from V and 12 bases from J, the junction kept 10 bases outside the gene matches. The CDR3 runs to 14 residues. The CDR3: CASSRGTSGTSRYF. CDR3 coding DNA: TGTGCCAGCAGTCGCGGGACTAGCGGGACCTCAAGGTACTTC.

The table lists this clonotype with many counts. The CDR3 sequence: CASSSERDSYEQYF. CDR3 coding DNA: TGCGCCAGCAGCTCGGAAAGGGACAGCTACGAGCAGTACTTC. The J gene is TRBJ2-7, the V gene TRBV5-1, with 7 bases lining up with TRBD1. With 3 bases clipped from V and 3 bases from J, the junction kept 6 bases outside the gene matches. The V gene's germline CDR1 is SGHRS and CDR2 YFSETQ. The CDR3 has 14 residues. Combining the CDR3 with reference TRBV5-1 and TRBJ2-7 gives the whole variable domain KAGVTQTPRYLIKTRGQQVTLSCSPISGHRSVSWYQQTPGQGLQFLFEYFSETQRNKGNFPGRFSGRQFSNSRSEMNVSTLELGDSALYLCASSSERDSYEQYFGPGTRLTVT.

This chain links TRBV2 with TRBJ2-6; D remains ambiguous. Between the trimmed V and J ends, which lost 5 bases and 2 bases, there was a span of 10 bases. This CDR3 has 15 amino acids. Germline V gene lookup returns CDR1 SNHLY and CDR2 FYNNEI. Written as DNA, the CDR3 is TGTGCCAGCAGTTGGGAAAGCGCTGGGGCCAACGTCCTGACTTTC. Its protein product is CASSWESAGANVLTF.